This T cell receptor (beta chain) was sequenced for a study of CD8+CD57+ T cells in acquired aplastic anemia. Background on the study: Around 11 million reads, on average, were obtained for CD4+ cells from healthy donors.

This clonotype has only a few counts. Relative to the germline gene, one junction end is altered; a read error may explain this. TCR beta VDJ and CDR3 were profiled, and genomic DNA was the template. One entry per CDR3 protein, called by TCRdb with MiXCR from the reads. In the table there are fewer than 100,000 distinct CDR3 sequences, under 50% of which are singletons. The germline V gene has CDR1 KGHSH and CDR2 LQKENI. This CDR3 has 15 amino acids. The chain uses TRBV18 and TRBJ1-2; perhaps TRBD1 as D (5 bases). The sequence came from a human donor in good health, serving as a control. Sequencing used sorted CD4+, CD8+, or CD8+CD57+ T cells (not recorded which) from PBMCs. Here the CDR3 DNA reads TGTGCCAGCTCGCCACAGGTACCCCCGGACTATGGCTACACCTTC. Its protein product is CASSPQVPPDYGYTF. Full variable domain (missing parts from reference TRBV18 and TRBJ1-2): NAGVMQNPRHLVRRRGQEARLRCSPMKGHSHVYWYRQLPEEGLKFMVYLQKENIIDESGMPKERFSAEFPKEGPSILRIQQVVRGDSAAYFCASSPQVPPDYGYTFGSGTRLTVV.